Listed below are T cell receptor beta chains from one sample, sequenced in a study of blood T cell repertoires in COVID-19. Libraries were prepared by immunoSEQ multiplex PCR; TCRdb keeps only in-frame clonotypes and omits some of them. The repertoire includes 330,000 or so clones, approximately 84% of them detected once, and 3% sits in the top ten. The sequenced sample was PBMCs or T cells enriched from blood (not recorded which). These receptors were taken from a woman aged 25 to 45 who had recovered from COVID-19. Both conserved end residues are part of each CDR3. Each record gives: clone size, J gene, D gene, V gene, CDR3 protein, CDR3 DNA. A D gene is named only where the DNA matches it firmly. Size values are once, few and many counts, or a class for expanded clones, and some rows have none.

clone_size: .
j_call: TRBJ1-2
d_call: .
v_call: TRBV10-3
cdr3_aa: CAISRDFLRYGYTF
cdr3_nt: TGTGCCATCAGTCGGGACTTCCTCCGCTATGGCTACACCTTC

clone_size: .
j_call: TRBJ1-2
d_call: TRBD1
v_call: TRBV7-8
cdr3_aa: CASSLARTGGEGNPGYTF
cdr3_nt: TGTGCCAGCAGCTTAGCGAGGACAGGGGGCGAAGGGAACCCTGGCTACACCTTC

clone_size: .
j_call: TRBJ1-6
d_call: .
v_call: TRBV10-3
cdr3_aa: CAISEDPRGSYNSPLHF
cdr3_nt: TGTGCCATCAGTGAGGACCCCAGGGGCTCCTATAATTCACCCCTCCACTTT

clone_size: .
j_call: TRBJ2-7
d_call: .
v_call: TRBV3-1/TRBV3-2
cdr3_aa: CASSKAQGLYEQYF
cdr3_nt: TGTGCCAGCAGCAAGGCCCAGGGTCTCTACGAGCAGTACTTC

clone_size: .
j_call: TRBJ2-7
d_call: TRBD1
v_call: TRBV7-9
cdr3_aa: CASSDRGYEQYF
cdr3_nt: TGTGCCAGCAGCGACAGGGGTTACGAGCAGTACTTC

clone_size: .
j_call: TRBJ2-5
d_call: .
v_call: TRBV5-8
cdr3_aa: CASSPGQGGIGRETQYF
cdr3_nt: TGTGCCAGCAGCCCCGGACAGGGAGGGATAGGAAGAGAGACCCAGTACTTC

clone_size: .
j_call: TRBJ1-4
d_call: .
v_call: TRBV6-5
cdr3_aa: CASSYGPGVDEKLFF
cdr3_nt: TGTGCCAGCAGTTACGGGCCAGGGGTTGATGAAAAACTGTTTTTT

clone_size: .
j_call: TRBJ1-1
d_call: .
v_call: TRBV7-3
cdr3_aa: CASSYTSNTEAFF
cdr3_nt: TGTGCCAGCAGCTATACTTCGAACACTGAAGCTTTCTTT

clone_size: .
j_call: TRBJ1-4
d_call: .
v_call: TRBV5-5
cdr3_aa: CASSATGLPTNEKLFF
cdr3_nt: TGTGCCAGCAGCGCTACAGGGCTTCCAACTAATGAAAAACTGTTTTTT

clone_size: .
j_call: TRBJ1-2
d_call: .
v_call: TRBV29-1
cdr3_aa: CSEHDRSNYGYTF
cdr3_nt: TGCAGCGAGCATGACAGATCTAACTATGGCTACACCTTC

clone_size: .
j_call: TRBJ1-3
d_call: .
v_call: TRBV28
cdr3_aa: CATKGVLIYF
cdr3_nt: TGTGCCACCAAGGGGGTACTCATATATTTT

clone_size: .
j_call: TRBJ1-2
d_call: .
v_call: TRBV7-9
cdr3_aa: CASSLGAGATGYTF
cdr3_nt: TGTGCCAGCAGCTTAGGGGCGGGGGCAACTGGCTACACCTTC

clone_size: .
j_call: TRBJ1-6
d_call: .
v_call: TRBV19
cdr3_aa: CASSIDGHRNNSPLHF
cdr3_nt: TGTGCCAGTAGTATAGATGGGCACAGAAATAATTCACCCCTCCACTTT

clone_size: many
j_call: TRBJ1-2
d_call: .
v_call: TRBV30
cdr3_aa: CAWTTPGGFYGYTF
cdr3_nt: TGTGCCTGGACCACCCCGGGAGGGTTCTATGGCTACACCTTC

clone_size: .
j_call: TRBJ2-2
d_call: TRBD2
v_call: TRBV3-1/TRBV3-2
cdr3_aa: CASSHAGTSDGTGELFF
cdr3_nt: TGTGCCAGCAGCCACGCCGGGACTAGCGATGGGACCGGGGAGCTGTTTTTT

clone_size: .
j_call: TRBJ1-4
d_call: TRBD1
v_call: TRBV11-2
cdr3_aa: CASSLAIRDRVDEKLFF
cdr3_nt: TGTGCCAGCAGCTTGGCTATCCGGGACAGGGTGGATGAAAAACTGTTTTTT

clone_size: .
j_call: TRBJ2-7
d_call: TRBD2
v_call: TRBV4-1
cdr3_aa: CASSQDPSGRDQGEQYF
cdr3_nt: TGCGCCAGCAGCCAAGATCCTAGCGGGAGGGACCAAGGGGAGCAGTACTTC

clone_size: .
j_call: TRBJ2-7
d_call: .
v_call: TRBV19
cdr3_aa: CASSIGDTGSYEQYF
cdr3_nt: TGTGCCAGTAGTATAGGGGACACCGGCTCCTACGAGCAGTACTTC

clone_size: few
j_call: TRBJ2-3
d_call: TRBD2
v_call: TRBV6-5
cdr3_aa: CASSYWTSGDTDTQYF
cdr3_nt: TGTGCCAGCAGTTACTGGACTAGCGGGGACACAGATACGCAGTATTTT

clone_size: .
j_call: TRBJ1-3
d_call: TRBD1
v_call: TRBV18
cdr3_aa: CASSPQDGTVVTSSGNTIYF
cdr3_nt: TGTGCCAGCTCACCACAAGATGGGACAGTAGTCACCAGCTCTGGAAACACCATATATTTT

clone_size: .
j_call: TRBJ2-1
d_call: .
v_call: TRBV7-2
cdr3_aa: CASSLVIDQADYNEQFF
cdr3_nt: TGTGCCAGCAGCTTAGTCATTGACCAAGCGGACTACAATGAGCAGTTCTTC

clone_size: .
j_call: TRBJ2-7
d_call: TRBD1
v_call: TRBV9
cdr3_aa: CASSVGGQGSYEQYF
cdr3_nt: TGTGCCAGCAGCGTAGGGGGACAGGGTAGCTACGAGCAGTACTTC

clone_size: .
j_call: TRBJ2-1
d_call: .
v_call: TRBV5-1
cdr3_aa: CASSLEAGGLSSYNEQFF
cdr3_nt: TGCGCCAGCAGCTTGGAGGCAGGGGGACTCAGCTCCTACAATGAGCAGTTCTTC

clone_size: .
j_call: TRBJ2-1
d_call: .
v_call: TRBV5-1
cdr3_aa: CASSLAGTPQGEQFF
cdr3_nt: TGCGCCAGCAGCTTGGCTGGGACACCCCAGGGTGAGCAGTTCTTC

clone_size: once
j_call: TRBJ1-6
d_call: .
v_call: TRBV3-1/TRBV3-2
cdr3_aa: CASSQDVDSPLHF
cdr3_nt: TGTGCCAGCAGCCAAGACGTTGATTCACCCCTCCACTTT

clone_size: .
j_call: TRBJ1-5
d_call: .
v_call: TRBV19
cdr3_aa: CASSIDGYSNQPQHF
cdr3_nt: TGTGCCAGTAGTATAGACGGTTATAGCAATCAGCCCCAGCATTTT

clone_size: .
j_call: TRBJ1-6
d_call: TRBD1
v_call: TRBV6-1
cdr3_aa: CASSVGWGQYNSPLHF
cdr3_nt: TGTGCCAGCAGTGTAGGGTGGGGACAGTATAATTCACCCCTCCACTTT

clone_size: .
j_call: TRBJ2-7
d_call: .
v_call: TRBV19
cdr3_aa: CASSIRTAYEQYF
cdr3_nt: TGTGCCAGTAGTATTCGGACAGCCTACGAGCAGTACTTC

clone_size: .
j_call: TRBJ2-7
d_call: TRBD2
v_call: TRBV4-1
cdr3_aa: CASSQEALAGGREQYF
cdr3_nt: TGCGCCAGCAGCCAAGAGGCCCTAGCGGGAGGGCGCGAGCAGTACTTC

clone_size: .
j_call: TRBJ1-6
d_call: TRBD1
v_call: TRBV3-1/TRBV3-2
cdr3_aa: CASSQEDRVYNSPLHF
cdr3_nt: TGTGCCAGCAGCCAAGAGGACAGGGTCTATAATTCACCCCTCCACTTT

clone_size: .
j_call: TRBJ2-7
d_call: .
v_call: TRBV3-1/TRBV3-2
cdr3_aa: CASSQAYNTGNPRGEQYF
cdr3_nt: TGTGCCAGCAGCCAGGCCTACAATACAGGGAATCCTCGGGGCGAGCAGTACTTC

clone_size: .
j_call: TRBJ1-1
d_call: .
v_call: TRBV18
cdr3_aa: CASSPLDRNTEAFF
cdr3_nt: TGTGCCAGCTCACCGCTCGACAGAAACACTGAAGCTTTCTTT

clone_size: once
j_call: TRBJ2-6
d_call: .
v_call: TRBV4-2
cdr3_aa: CASSQDQAGANVLTF
cdr3_nt: TGTGCCAGCAGCCAAGATCAGGCTGGGGCCAACGTCCTGACTTTC

clone_size: few
j_call: TRBJ1-5
d_call: .
v_call: TRBV15
cdr3_aa: CATSQRGSNQPQHF
cdr3_nt: TGTGCCACCAGCCAACGGGGAAGCAATCAGCCCCAGCATTTT

clone_size: once
j_call: TRBJ1-1
d_call: TRBD1
v_call: TRBV10-3
cdr3_aa: CAISDSDRGDTEAFF
cdr3_nt: TGTGCCATCAGTGACAGCGACAGGGGGGACACTGAAGCTTTCTTT

clone_size: .
j_call: TRBJ2-3
d_call: TRBD2
v_call: TRBV10-3
cdr3_aa: CAISVAGGFTDTQYF
cdr3_nt: TGTGCCATCAGTGTGGCGGGGGGCTTCACAGATACGCAGTATTTT

clone_size: .
j_call: TRBJ1-1
d_call: TRBD1
v_call: TRBV12-3/TRBV12-4
cdr3_aa: CASSSDRATNAFF
cdr3_nt: TGTGCCAGCAGTTCGGACAGGGCTACTAACGCTTTCTTT

clone_size: .
j_call: TRBJ1-5
d_call: .
v_call: TRBV20-1
cdr3_aa: CSASLSGDGGQPQHF
cdr3_nt: TGCAGTGCTAGTTTATCAGGGGATGGGGGTCAGCCCCAGCATTTT

clone_size: .
j_call: TRBJ2-3
d_call: .
v_call: TRBV28
cdr3_aa: CASSLLQGDTQYF
cdr3_nt: TGTGCCAGCAGTTTACTACAGGGAGATACGCAGTATTTT

clone_size: .
j_call: TRBJ1-2
d_call: TRBD1
v_call: TRBV3-1/TRBV3-2
cdr3_aa: CASSQDPTGGYGYTF
cdr3_nt: TGTGCCAGCAGCCAAGACCCGACAGGGGGTTATGGCTACACCTTC